This T cell receptor (beta chain) comes out of a study of PD-1 blockade in classical Hodgkin lymphoma. Germline lookup yields CDR1 SGHTA and CDR2 FQGNSA. Trimming removed 3 bases from V and 3 bases from J, with 10 bases in between. The CDR3 has 14 amino acids. All patients experienced relapse after autologous stem cell transplantation, and brentuximab vedotin exposure was variable. Generated by immunoSEQ multiplex PCR, the TCRdb table keeps only in-frame clones and is missing some. The table shows some 96,000 clones, with over 80% occurring only once. The TCR originated in a human donor with classical Hodgkin lymphoma. The chain has TRBV7-2 and TRBJ2-3, with D tentatively TRBD2 (5 bases). This specimen was peripheral blood mononuclear cells (PBMCs), taken at baseline. The CDR3: CASSLQRETDTQYF. The CDR3 nucleotides are TGTGCCAGCAGCTTGCAGAGGGAGACAGATACGCAGTATTTT.